These 9 T cell receptor beta chains were sequenced from one sample in a study of control samples from healthy donors and cancer patients (TCRdb year 2020). Receptor amplification or capture employed the immunoSEQ multiplex PCR assay. TCRdb's version of the immuneACCESS table is confined to in-frame rearrangements and falls short of the full clone set. An unresolved V gene accounts for under half of the shortfall where checked; the remainder is of unknown origin. Recorded for this sample are 140,000 to 150,000 clones; 91% of them occurred a single time. Under 4% of the sample belongs to the ten largest clones. Input material: blood. Source of these receptors: a man aged 25-40 years in good health.

The chain carries TRBV27 and TRBJ1-6; D is uncertain. V lost 2 bases, J lost 8 bases, and 16 bases lay in between. This CDR3 is 16 amino acids long. CDR1 and CDR2 from the germline V gene are MNHEY and SMNVEV (reference sequence). In nucleotides, the CDR3 is TGTGCCAGCAGTTTAATGAGCGGACGGATCTATTCACCCCTCCACTTT. It codes for CASSLMSGRIYSPLHF.

The chain has TRBV19 and TRBJ1-1, with 7 bases identical to TRBD1. The trim removed 5 bases at V and 4 bases at J, leaving 4 bases unmatched. Germline V lookup: CDR1 LNHDA, CDR2 SQIVND (reference sequence). The CDR3 has 13 amino acids. The CDR3 region is CASSFDRATEAFF. CDR3 nucleotides: TGTGCCAGTAGTTTTGACAGGGCCACTGAAGCTTTCTTT.

The chain carries TRBV19 and TRBJ2-2; 9 nucleotides agree with TRBD1. CDR3 length equals 16 residues. V lost 4 bases to trimming and J lost 5 bases; unmatched junction nucleotides: 8. Germline V lookup: CDR1 LNHDA, CDR2 SQIVND (reference sequence). The CDR3 here is CASSRGDRELTGELFF. In DNA, the CDR3 is TGTGCCAGTAGTAGGGGGGACAGGGAGCTAACCGGGGAGCTGTTTTTT.

This clone appeared a few times. The rearrangement links TRBV28 to TRBJ1-5; 10 positions agree with TRBD1. Germline CDR1 MDHEN, CDR2 SYDVKM. CDR3 length: 15 amino acids. Germline trimming cut 1 base from V and 7 bases from J; bases unmatched to any gene: 4. The CDR3 is CASSLYGTGDQPQHF. The CDR3 DNA sequence: TGTGCCAGCAGTTTATACGGGACAGGGGACCAGCCCCAGCATTTT.

V gene TRBV21-1 combines with J gene TRBJ2-3; the table's D call, TRBD2, was not checked against the DNA. TRBV21-1 is annotated as a pseudogene. The CDR3 totals 15 residues. CDR3 sequence reads: CASSKAPAGGDTQYF. In nucleotides, the CDR3 is TGTGCCAGCAGCAAAGCGCCAGCGGGGGGAGATACGCAGTATTTT.

This clone was detected once. The CDR3 is CASSFRGAGTDTQYF. The CDR3 bases are TGTGCCAGCAGCTTCCGGGGGGCCGGCACAGATACGCAGTATTTT. V is TRBV7-2 and J is TRBJ2-3; tentatively, D is TRBD2 (7 bases). Germline CDR1 SGHTA, CDR2 FQGNSA. Trimming left V 3 bases short and J 1 base short, with 11 bases between. CDR3 length equals 15 residues.

The chain is built from TRBV5-5 and TRBJ1-5, with D possibly being TRBD1 (6 bases). Germline V gives CDR1 SGHKS, CDR2 YYEKEE (reference sequence). This CDR3 spans 15 amino acids. V was shortened by 4 bases and J by 7 bases, with 18 bases between the two germline ends. Here the CDR3 DNA reads TGTGCCAGCAGCCCGGTAGGGGGGGCCGGGCAGCCCCAGCATTTT. Protein sequence: CASSPVGGAGQPQHF.

The chain has TRBV15 and TRBJ1-3; D perhaps matches TRBD1 (5 bases). Germline loops: CDR1 LNHNV, CDR2 YYDKDF (reference sequence). The CDR3 sequence is 15 residues long. Trimming left V 0 bases short and J 3 bases short, with 9 bases between. The CDR3 DNA reads as TGTGCCACCAGCAGAGATCAGGGAGATGGAAACACCATATATTTT. Amino acid sequence: CATSRDQGDGNTIYF.

The V gene is TRBV25-1, the J gene TRBJ2-3, with D tentatively TRBD2 (5 bases). Per germline, CDR1 MGHDK and CDR2 SYGVNS. Between the trimmed V and J ends, which lost 5 bases and 1 base, there was a span of 13 bases. The CDR3 totals 15 residues. CDR3 in DNA: TGTGCCAGCAGTAAGCGGAGTCTTGGCACAGATACGCAGTATTTT. This gives the protein CASSKRSLGTDTQYF.